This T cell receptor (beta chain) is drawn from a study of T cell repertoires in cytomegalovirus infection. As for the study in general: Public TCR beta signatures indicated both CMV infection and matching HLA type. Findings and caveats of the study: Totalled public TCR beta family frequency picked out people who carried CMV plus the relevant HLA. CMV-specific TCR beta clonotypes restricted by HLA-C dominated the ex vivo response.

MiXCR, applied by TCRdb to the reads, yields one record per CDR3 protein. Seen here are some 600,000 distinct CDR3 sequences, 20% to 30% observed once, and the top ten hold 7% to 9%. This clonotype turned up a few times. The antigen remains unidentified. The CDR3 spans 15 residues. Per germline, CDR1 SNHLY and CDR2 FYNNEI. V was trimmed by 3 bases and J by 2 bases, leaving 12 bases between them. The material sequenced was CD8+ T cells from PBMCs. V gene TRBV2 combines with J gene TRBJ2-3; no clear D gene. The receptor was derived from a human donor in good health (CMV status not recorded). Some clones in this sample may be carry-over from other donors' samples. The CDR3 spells CASSDSLNPTDTQYF. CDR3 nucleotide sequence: TGTGCCAGCAGTGACTCCCTAAACCCCACAGATACGCAGTATTTT.